A selection of T cell receptor beta chains follows, all from one sample in a study of control samples from healthy donors and cancer patients. Repertoires were generated with immunoSEQ multiplex PCR, while TCRdb's copy carries only in-frame clones and drops some. Of roughly 400,000 clones in the sample, approximately 90% are singletons; the top ten hold 5.5% to 7.5%. Sequences were obtained from PBMCs. The receptors were gathered from a middle-aged man with head and neck cancer. CDR3s include the opening cysteine and the closing phenylalanine or tryptophan. D genes are given only for firm matches. Rows may omit the clone size; those that give it use once, few, many or a size class.

size: NA; D: NA; V: TRBV21-1; J: TRBJ2-3; DNA: TGTGCCAGCAGCCCCCGCACAGATACGCAGTATTTT; CDR3: CASSPRTDTQYF
size: NA; D: TRBD1; V: TRBV7-2; J: TRBJ2-1; DNA: TGTGCCAGCAGCTTGGGACAGGGATCCTACAATGAGCAGTTCTTC; CDR3: CASSLGQGSYNEQFF
size: NA; D: TRBD2; V: TRBV5-1; J: TRBJ2-5; DNA: TGCGCCAGCAGCTTCCTAGCGGGAGTAGTGGAGACCCAGTACTTC; CDR3: CASSFLAGVVETQYF
size: once; D: NA; V: TRBV9; J: TRBJ1-4; DNA: TGTGCCAGCAGCGTAGGGCCGGCGGCGGAACTGTTTTTT; CDR3: CASSVGPAAELFF
size: NA; D: NA; V: TRBV5-8; J: TRBJ2-2; DNA: TGTGCCAGCAGCTTAGGGGCACAAGCGAACACCGGGGAGCTGTTTTTT; CDR3: CASSLGAQANTGELFF
size: NA; D: NA; V: TRBV30; J: TRBJ1-5; DNA: TGTGCCTGGAGCCTTTCCAATCAGCCCCAGCATTTT; CDR3: CAWSLSNQPQHF
size: NA; D: TRBD1; V: TRBV5-1; J: TRBJ2-1; DNA: TGCGCCAGCAGTGATTCGGACAGGACCTACAATGAGCAGTTCTTC; CDR3: CASSDSDRTYNEQFF
size: NA; D: NA; V: TRBV5-8; J: TRBJ2-7; DNA: TGTGCCAGCAGCTTGGCGGCGGGCTCCTACGAGCAGTACTTC; CDR3: CASSLAAGSYEQYF
size: NA; D: NA; V: TRBV27; J: TRBJ2-7; DNA: TGTGCCAGCAGTTTATTACAGGGAACCTACGAGCAGTACTTC; CDR3: CASSLLQGTYEQYF
size: NA; D: NA; V: TRBV2; J: TRBJ1-2; DNA: TGTGCCAGCAGTGGACAGAACTATGGCTACACCTTC; CDR3: CASSGQNYGYTF
size: NA; D: NA; V: TRBV28; J: TRBJ2-1; DNA: TGCGCCAGCAGCGACTCACAGGAAATTAAGCAGTTCTTC; CDR3: CASSDSQEIKQFF
size: NA; D: TRBD1; V: TRBV18; J: TRBJ1-4; DNA: TGTGCCAGCTCACCGCGGGGGACAGGGGGGAATGAAAAACTGTTTTTT; CDR3: CASSPRGTGGNEKLFF
size: NA; D: NA; V: TRBV5-1; J: TRBJ1-4; DNA: TGCGCCAGCAGCTTGAGTGATAATGAAAAACTGTTTTTT; CDR3: CASSLSDNEKLFF
size: NA; D: NA; V: TRBV9; J: TRBJ1-3; DNA: TGTGCCAGCAGCGTAAGTCCGCTGGCAGGGAACACCATATATTTT; CDR3: CASSVSPLAGNTIYF
size: NA; D: NA; V: TRBV9; J: TRBJ1-1; DNA: TGTGCCAGCAGCGTAGGACAGCCGATGAACACTGAAGCTTTCTTT; CDR3: CASSVGQPMNTEAFF
size: once; D: TRBD2; V: TRBV2; J: TRBJ2-3; DNA: TGTGCCAGCAGTGCGCGCAGATCTAGCGGGGGGGCAGATACGCAGTATTTT; CDR3: CASSARRSSGGADTQYF
size: few; D: NA; V: TRBV2; J: TRBJ1-1; DNA: TGTGCCAGCAGGGGGGACTTGAGAACTGAAGCTTTCTTT; CDR3: CASRGDLRTEAFF
size: NA; D: NA; V: TRBV3-1/TRBV3-2; J: TRBJ2-1; DNA: TGTGCCAGCAGCCCTGGAAGCGAGGGACAAAACAATGAGCAGTTCTTC; CDR3: CASSPGSEGQNNEQFF
size: NA; D: NA; V: TRBV7-3; J: TRBJ1-6; DNA: TGTGCCAGCAGCTTAAACTGGAATTCACCCCTCCACTTT; CDR3: CASSLNWNSPLHF
size: NA; D: TRBD2; V: TRBV30; J: TRBJ2-7; DNA: TGTGCCTGTGCTAGCGGGATCTCCTACGAGCAGTACTTC; CDR3: CACASGISYEQYF
size: NA; D: TRBD1; V: TRBV6-5; J: TRBJ1-1; DNA: TGTGCCAGCAGTTACTTACCAGGGGGGGGGAACACTGAAGCTTTCTTT; CDR3: CASSYLPGGGNTEAFF
size: NA; D: TRBD2; V: TRBV27; J: TRBJ2-1; DNA: TGTGCCAGCAGTTTTATCCCTAGCGGGACTGTCTCCTACAATGAGCAGTTCTTC; CDR3: CASSFIPSGTVSYNEQFF
size: NA; D: NA; V: TRBV25-1; J: TRBJ1-6; DNA: TGTGCCAGCAGTCCATCCAGGGCGGTTAATTCACCCCTCCACTTT; CDR3: CASSPSRAVNSPLHF
size: NA; D: NA; V: TRBV7-9; J: TRBJ1-6; DNA: TGTGCCAGCAGTTTAACAGAGTCGGCTTTCAATTCACCCCTCCACTTT; CDR3: CASSLTESAFNSPLHF
size: once; D: NA; V: TRBV15; J: TRBJ2-7; DNA: TGTGCCACCAGCAGAGTGCCCTTGTGGCCCTACGAGCAGTACTTC; CDR3: CATSRVPLWPYEQYF
size: NA; D: TRBD2; V: TRBV30; J: TRBJ2-7; DNA: TGTGCCTGGAGTTCGGGGGATAGCGGGAGTGAGCAGTACTTC; CDR3: CAWSSGDSGSEQYF
size: NA; D: TRBD2; V: TRBV5-5; J: TRBJ2-7; DNA: TGTGCCAGCACGGTGGCTAGCGGCACAGGTGTGCAGTACTTC; CDR3: CASTVASGTGVQYF
size: NA; D: NA; V: TRBV7-9; J: TRBJ2-3; DNA: TGTGCCAGCAGCTTACTCGGGGCTGGAGATACAGATACGCAGTATTTT; CDR3: CASSLLGAGDTDTQYF
size: NA; D: NA; V: TRBV24-1; J: TRBJ1-5; DNA: TGTGCCACCAGTGGGGGACTTGGCAATCAGCCCCAGCATTTT; CDR3: CATSGGLGNQPQHF
size: NA; D: TRBD1; V: TRBV5-4; J: TRBJ1-1; DNA: TGTGCCAGCAGCTTGGTGTCAGGGGGCGGCACTGAAGCTTTCTTT; CDR3: CASSLVSGGGTEAFF
size: NA; D: NA; V: TRBV28; J: TRBJ2-1; DNA: TGTGCCAGCAGTCTCAGTTACAATGAGCAGTTCTTC; CDR3: CASSLSYNEQFF
size: NA; D: NA; V: TRBV4-3; J: TRBJ2-5; DNA: TGCGCCAGCAGCCAAGATTTCGAGAGAGGGACCCAGTACTTC; CDR3: CASSQDFERGTQYF
size: once; D: TRBD1; V: TRBV28; J: TRBJ2-2; DNA: TGTGCCAGCAGTTTCCCGGACAGGGCAGGGACCGGGGAGCTGTTTTTT; CDR3: CASSFPDRAGTGELFF
size: NA; D: NA; V: TRBV28; J: TRBJ1-3; DNA: TGTGCCAGCAGTTATGCTGGAAACACCATATATTTT; CDR3: CASSYAGNTIYF
size: NA; D: NA; V: TRBV28; J: TRBJ1-5; DNA: TGTGCCAGCCTCGGGGGGGGCTGGCAGCCCCAGCATTTT; CDR3: CASLGGGWQPQHF
size: NA; D: TRBD1; V: TRBV6-5; J: TRBJ2-7; DNA: TGTGCCAGCCGACTGGGACAGTCCTACGAGCAGTACTTC; CDR3: CASRLGQSYEQYF
size: NA; D: NA; V: TRBV5-1; J: TRBJ2-5; DNA: TGCGCCAGCAGCGCCAGGGTAGGGGGTCAGGAGACCCAGTACTTC; CDR3: CASSARVGGQETQYF
size: NA; D: TRBD1; V: TRBV30; J: TRBJ1-3; DNA: TGTGCCTGGAGTGTGTTGCAGGGGGCATTTGGAAACACCATATATTTT; CDR3: CAWSVLQGAFGNTIYF